This T cell receptor (beta chain) was found in a study of cytomegalovirus exposure and HLA in healthy donors. The wider study: Unique TCR beta sequences numbering around 110 million came from some 200 million T cells in an earlier analysis.

Concerning this clone itself: The antigen is undetermined.

Notes on the study in general: Beyond CMV serostatus, there was no information to go on about immune exposure. Accurate prediction of most subjects' HLA-A and HLA-B alleles from TCR beta sequences was reported. Researchers counted around 160 TCR beta chains as cytomegalovirus-associated.

The PCR ran on 60 Vbeta and 13 Jbeta primers. TCRdb's table, derived via immunoSEQ multiplex PCR, lists solely in-frame clones and lacks some. The table records 100,000 to 150,000 clones, roughly four fifths of them present only once. With 5 bases removed from V and 4 bases from J, the gap between germline ends came to 13 bases. Per germline, CDR1 SNHLY and CDR2 FYNNEI. This CDR3 is 14 amino acids long. Input material: PBMCs. This receptor was identified in a woman aged 40 to 50 in good health and CMV-seropositive. The chain joins TRBV2 to TRBJ2-3, with D perhaps matching TRBD2 (7 bases). The CDR3 here is CASSYGGPSDTQYF. The DNA for the CDR3 is TGTGCCAGCAGTTACGGGGGGCCCTCAGATACGCAGTATTTT.